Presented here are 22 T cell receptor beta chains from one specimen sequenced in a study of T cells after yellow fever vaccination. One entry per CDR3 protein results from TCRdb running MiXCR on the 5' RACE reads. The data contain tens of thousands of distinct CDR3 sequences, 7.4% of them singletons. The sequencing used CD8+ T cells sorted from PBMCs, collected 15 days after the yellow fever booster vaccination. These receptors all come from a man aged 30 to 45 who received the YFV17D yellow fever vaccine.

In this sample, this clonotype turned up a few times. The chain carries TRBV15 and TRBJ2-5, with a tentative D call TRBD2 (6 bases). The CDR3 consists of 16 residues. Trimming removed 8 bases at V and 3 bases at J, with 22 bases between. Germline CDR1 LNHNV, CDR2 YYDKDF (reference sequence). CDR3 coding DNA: TGTGCCACCGCCGCGCGGGGCTTCGACCCCAAAGAGACCCAGTACTTC. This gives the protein CATAARGFDPKETQYF.

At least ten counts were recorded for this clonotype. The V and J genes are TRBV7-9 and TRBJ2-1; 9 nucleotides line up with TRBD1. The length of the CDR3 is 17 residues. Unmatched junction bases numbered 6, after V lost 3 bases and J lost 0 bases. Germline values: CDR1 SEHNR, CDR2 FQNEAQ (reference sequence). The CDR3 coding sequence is TGTGCCAGCAGCTTTCTTCCGGGACAGGGCTCCTACAATGAGCAGTTCTTC. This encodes CASSFLPGQGSYNEQFF. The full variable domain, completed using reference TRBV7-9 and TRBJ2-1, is DTGVSQNPRHKITKRGQNVTFRCDPISEHNRLYWYRQTLGQGPEFLTYFQNEAQLEKSRLLSDRFSAERPKGSFSTLEIQRTEQGDSAMYLCASSFLPGQGSYNEQFFGPGTRLTVL.

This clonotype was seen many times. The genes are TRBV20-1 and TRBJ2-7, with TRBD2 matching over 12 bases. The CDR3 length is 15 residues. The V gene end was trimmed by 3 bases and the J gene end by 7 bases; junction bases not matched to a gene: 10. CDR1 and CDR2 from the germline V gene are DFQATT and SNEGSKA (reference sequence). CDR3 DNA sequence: TGCAGTGCTAGGGAGCTAGCGGGAGGGCCGGGTGAGCAGTACTTC. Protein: CSARELAGGPGEQYF.

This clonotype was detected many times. The CDR3 DNA is TGTGCCAGCAGTTTATCCGGACAGGGGGCTGGAGGCTACACCTTC. Translated: CASSLSGQGAGGYTF. The chain couples TRBV27 to TRBJ1-2, with 11 bases that match TRBD1. CDR1 is MNHEY and CDR2 is SMNVEV in the germline V gene (reference sequence). J gave up 8 bases and V 0 bases, and 5 bases lay outside the gene matches. There are 15 residues in the CDR3.

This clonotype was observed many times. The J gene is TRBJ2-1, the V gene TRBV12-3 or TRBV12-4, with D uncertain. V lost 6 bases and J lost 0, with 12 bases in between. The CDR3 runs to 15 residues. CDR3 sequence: CASSRSWSSYNEQFF. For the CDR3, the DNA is TGTGCCAGCAGCCGGAGTTGGAGCTCCTACAATGAGCAGTTCTTC.

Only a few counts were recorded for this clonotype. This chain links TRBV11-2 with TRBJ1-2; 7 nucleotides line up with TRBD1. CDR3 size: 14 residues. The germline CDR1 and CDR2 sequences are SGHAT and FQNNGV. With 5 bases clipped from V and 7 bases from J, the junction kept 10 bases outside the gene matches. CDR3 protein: CASSPEDRFFGYTF. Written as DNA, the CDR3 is TGTGCCAGCAGCCCGGAGGACAGGTTTTTTGGCTACACCTTC.

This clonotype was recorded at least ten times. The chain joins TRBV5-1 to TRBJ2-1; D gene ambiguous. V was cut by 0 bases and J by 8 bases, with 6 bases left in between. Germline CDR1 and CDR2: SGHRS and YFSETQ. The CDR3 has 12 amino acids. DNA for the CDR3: TGCGCCAGCAGCTTGGGAGCCCATGAGCAGTTCTTC. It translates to CASSLGAHEQFF.

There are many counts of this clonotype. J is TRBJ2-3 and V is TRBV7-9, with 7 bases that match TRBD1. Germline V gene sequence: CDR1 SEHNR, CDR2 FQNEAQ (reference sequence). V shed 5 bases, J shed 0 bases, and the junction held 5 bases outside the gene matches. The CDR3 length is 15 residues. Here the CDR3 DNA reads TGTGCCAGCAGCCCATGGGACAGCAGCACAGATACGCAGTATTTT. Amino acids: CASSPWDSSTDTQYF.

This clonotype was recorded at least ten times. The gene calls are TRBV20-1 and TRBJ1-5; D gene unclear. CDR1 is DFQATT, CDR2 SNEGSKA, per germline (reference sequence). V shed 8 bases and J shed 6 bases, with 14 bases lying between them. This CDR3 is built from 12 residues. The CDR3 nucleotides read TGCAGTACCCAGTCTGGTGGTCAGCCCCAGCATTTT. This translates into CSTQSGGQPQHF.

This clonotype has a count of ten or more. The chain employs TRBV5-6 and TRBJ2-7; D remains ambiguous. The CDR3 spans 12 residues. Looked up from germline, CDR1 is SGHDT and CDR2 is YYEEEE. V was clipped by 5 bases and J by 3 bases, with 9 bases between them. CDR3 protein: CASSQQIYEQYF. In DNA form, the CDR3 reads TGTGCCAGCAGTCAGCAAATCTACGAGCAGTACTTC.

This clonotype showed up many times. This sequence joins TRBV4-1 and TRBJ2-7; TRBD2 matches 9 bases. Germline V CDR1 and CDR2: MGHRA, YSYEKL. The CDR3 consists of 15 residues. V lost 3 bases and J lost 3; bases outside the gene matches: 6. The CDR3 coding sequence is TGCGCCAGCAGCCAGATTAGCGGGAGAGACTACGAGCAGTACTTC. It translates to CASSQISGRDYEQYF.

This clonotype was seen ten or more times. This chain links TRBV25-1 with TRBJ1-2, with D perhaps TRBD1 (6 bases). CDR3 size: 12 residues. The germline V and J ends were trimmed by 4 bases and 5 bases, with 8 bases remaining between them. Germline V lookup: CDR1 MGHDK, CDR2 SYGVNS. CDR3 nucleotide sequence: TGTGCCAGCAGTGCACAGGGTTATGGCTACACCTTC. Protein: CASSAQGYGYTF.

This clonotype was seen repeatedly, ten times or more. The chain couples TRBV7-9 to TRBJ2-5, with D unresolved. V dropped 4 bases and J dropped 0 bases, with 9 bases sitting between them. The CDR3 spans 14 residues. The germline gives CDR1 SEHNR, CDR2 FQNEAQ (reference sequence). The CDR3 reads CASSYGRYQETQYF. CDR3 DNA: TGTGCCAGCAGCTACGGACGGTACCAAGAGACCCAGTACTTC.

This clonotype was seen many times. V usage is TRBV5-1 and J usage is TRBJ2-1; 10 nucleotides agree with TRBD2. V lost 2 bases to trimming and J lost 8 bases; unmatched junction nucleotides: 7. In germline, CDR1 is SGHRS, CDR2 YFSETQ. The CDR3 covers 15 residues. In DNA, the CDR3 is TGCGCCAGCAGCTTAGCTAGCGGGGGCCTCGATGAGCAGTTCTTC. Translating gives CASSLASGGLDEQFF.

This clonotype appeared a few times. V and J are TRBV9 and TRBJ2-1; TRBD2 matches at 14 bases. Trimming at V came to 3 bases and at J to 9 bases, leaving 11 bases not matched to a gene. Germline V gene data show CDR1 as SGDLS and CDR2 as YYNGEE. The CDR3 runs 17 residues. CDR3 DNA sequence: TGTGCCAGCAGCGCAAAGGGACTAGCGGGAGAAGACGGTGAGCAGTTCTTC. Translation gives CASSAKGLAGEDGEQFF.

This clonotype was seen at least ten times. The CDR3 bases are TGTGCCAGCAGCACAGAAAGCGAAGGTGAAAAACTGTTTTTT. Its translation: CASSTESEGEKLFF. J is TRBJ1-4 and V is TRBV9, with D unclear. CDR3 size: 14 residues. Germline assignment: CDR1 SGDLS and CDR2 YYNGEE. Trimming took off 4 bases at V and 7 bases at J, with 14 bases between the two ends.

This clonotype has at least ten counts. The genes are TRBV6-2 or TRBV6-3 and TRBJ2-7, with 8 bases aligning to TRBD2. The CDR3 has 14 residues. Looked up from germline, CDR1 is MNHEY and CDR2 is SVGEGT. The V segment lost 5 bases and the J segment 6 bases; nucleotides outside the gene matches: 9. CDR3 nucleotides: TGTGCCAGCAGTGCGGGAGGAATGGGACGCGAGCAGTACTTC. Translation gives CASSAGGMGREQYF.

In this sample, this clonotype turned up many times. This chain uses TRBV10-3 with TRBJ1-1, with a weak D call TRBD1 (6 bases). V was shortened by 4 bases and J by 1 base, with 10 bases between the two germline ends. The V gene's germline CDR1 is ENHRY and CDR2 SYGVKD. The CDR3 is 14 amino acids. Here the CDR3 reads CAISGRGSNTEAFF. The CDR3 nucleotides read TGTGCCATCAGTGGAAGGGGGTCGAACACTGAAGCTTTCTTT.

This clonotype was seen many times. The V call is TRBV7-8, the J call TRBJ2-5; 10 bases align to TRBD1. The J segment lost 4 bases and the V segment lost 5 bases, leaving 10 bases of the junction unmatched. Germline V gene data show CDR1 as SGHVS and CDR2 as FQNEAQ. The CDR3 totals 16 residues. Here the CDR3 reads CASSSRDRGFGETQYF. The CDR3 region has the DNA TGTGCCAGCAGCAGCCGGGACAGGGGCTTCGGAGAGACCCAGTACTTC.

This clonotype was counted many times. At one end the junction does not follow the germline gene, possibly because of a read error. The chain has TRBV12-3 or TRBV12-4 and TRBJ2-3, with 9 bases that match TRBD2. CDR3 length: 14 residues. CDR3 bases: TGTGCCAGCACCCTTAGCGGGAGAACAGATACGCGGTATTTT. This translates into CASTLSGRTDTRYF.

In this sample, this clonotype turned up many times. The CDR3 loop is CASSLLGLNQPQHF. CDR3 sequence (DNA): TGTGCCAGCAGTTTACTGGGACTGAATCAGCCCCAGCATTTT. The rearrangement uses TRBV27 and TRBJ1-5, with a possible D match to TRBD1 (5 bases). The CDR3 has 14 amino acids. Deletions cut 2 bases from V and 4 bases from J, with 9 bases between. Germline CDR1 and CDR2: MNHEY and SMNVEV (reference sequence).

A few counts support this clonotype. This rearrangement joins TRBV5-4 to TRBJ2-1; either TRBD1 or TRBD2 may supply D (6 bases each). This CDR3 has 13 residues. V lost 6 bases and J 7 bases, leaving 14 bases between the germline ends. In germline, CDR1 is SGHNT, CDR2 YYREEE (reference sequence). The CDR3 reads CASTTGRLNEQFF. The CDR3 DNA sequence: TGTGCCAGCACTACAGGGAGGTTAAATGAGCAGTTCTTC.